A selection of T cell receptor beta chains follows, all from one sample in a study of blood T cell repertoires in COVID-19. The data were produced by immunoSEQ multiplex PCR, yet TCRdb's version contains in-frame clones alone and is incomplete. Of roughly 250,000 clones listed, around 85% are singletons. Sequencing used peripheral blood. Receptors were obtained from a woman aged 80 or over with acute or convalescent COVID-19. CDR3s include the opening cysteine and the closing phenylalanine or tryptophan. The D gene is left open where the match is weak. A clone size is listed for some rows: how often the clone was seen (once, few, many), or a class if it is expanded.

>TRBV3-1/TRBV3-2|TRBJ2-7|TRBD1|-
TGTGCCAGCAGCCCCCTTGGAGGGACAGGGACCTACGAGCAGTACTTC
CASSPLGGTGTYEQYF
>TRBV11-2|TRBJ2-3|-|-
TGTGCCAGCAGCTTGGGCTCCGGGACACCTGGAGATACGCAGTATTTT
CASSLGSGTPGDTQYF
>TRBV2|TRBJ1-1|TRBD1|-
TGTGCCAGCAGGGTCCCGGGACAGGGGGCCGGCACTGAAGCTTTCTTT
CASRVPGQGAGTEAFF
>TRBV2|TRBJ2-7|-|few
TGTGCCAGCAAGCCAGGGACCTACGAGCAGTACTTC
CASKPGTYEQYF
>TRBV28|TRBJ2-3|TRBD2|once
TGTGCCAGCAGTTCCCCACGAGCGGGGCCCCGCACAGATACGCAGTATTTT
CASSSPRAGPRTDTQYF
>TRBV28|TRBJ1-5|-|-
TGTGCCAGCAGCCCCCTCCCCAGGGCAGGCAATCAGCCCCAGCATTTT
CASSPLPRAGNQPQHF
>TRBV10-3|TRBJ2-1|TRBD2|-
TGTGCCATCACAAGAGACGGGGGGGTTTATGAGCAGTTCTTC
CAITRDGGVYEQFF
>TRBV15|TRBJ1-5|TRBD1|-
TGTGCCACCAGCAGGGGACAGAAAGATCAGCCCCAGCATTTT
CATSRGQKDQPQHF
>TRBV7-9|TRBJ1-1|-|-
TGTGCCAGCGATTGGGCGGGGTCGGCTGAAGCTTTCTTT
CASDWAGSAEAFF
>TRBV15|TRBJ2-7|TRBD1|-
TGTGCCACCAGCAGAGAAAGGGGGCCCTACGAGCAGTACTTC
CATSRERGPYEQYF
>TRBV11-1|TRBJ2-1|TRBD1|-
TGTGCCAGCAGCTTAGGGGACAGGGCGGGCAATGAGCAGTTCTTC
CASSLGDRAGNEQFF
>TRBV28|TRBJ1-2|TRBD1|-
TGTGCCAGCAGTGGACAGGAATCATATGGCTACACCTTC
CASSGQESYGYTF
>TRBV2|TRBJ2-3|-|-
TGTGCCAGCACGGGCCGCGGGACGGTAGGGCAAGATACGCAGTATTTT
CASTGRGTVGQDTQYF
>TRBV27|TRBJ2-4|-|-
TGTGCCAGCAGTCCAATTACAGAGCTAGCCAAAAACATTCAGTACTTC
CASSPITELAKNIQYF
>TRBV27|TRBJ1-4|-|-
TGTGCCAGCAGTTTGTCTCAGGGGCGAACTAATGAAAAACTGTTTTTT
CASSLSQGRTNEKLFF
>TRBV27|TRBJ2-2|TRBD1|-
TGTGCCAGCAAAGCCCTGCGGACAGGGGGTTCCGGGGAGCTGTTTTTT
CASKALRTGGSGELFF
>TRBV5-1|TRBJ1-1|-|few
TGCGCCAGCAGCACCCTCAGGGTGACGAACACTGAAGCTTTCTTT
CASSTLRVTNTEAFF
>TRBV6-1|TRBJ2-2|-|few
TGTGCCAGCAGTGGGGTTTGGGGCGGGGCAAACACCGGGGAGCTGTTTTTT
CASSGVWGGANTGELFF
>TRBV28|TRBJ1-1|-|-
TGTGCCAGCAGGCGACCCTTGGACCCTTTGGGGCGGACTGAAGCTTTCTTT
CASRRPLDPLGRTEAFF
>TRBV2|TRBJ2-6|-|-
TGTGCCAGCAGTGAATGGGCGGGGTATGGGGCCAACGTCCTGACTTTC
CASSEWAGYGANVLTF
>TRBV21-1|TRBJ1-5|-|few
TGTGCCAGCAGCAAAAGGGGAATGGACAGGGGTTATAGCAATCAGCCCCAGCATTTT
CASSKRGMDRGYSNQPQHF
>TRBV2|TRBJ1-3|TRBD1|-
TGTGCCAGCAGTGAAAGGGACAGGGGGCTAGGAAACACCATATATTTT
CASSERDRGLGNTIYF
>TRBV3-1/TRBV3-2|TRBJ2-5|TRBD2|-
TGTGCCAGCACCCGAGCGGGGGGGTACCAAGAGACCCAGTACTTC
CASTRAGGYQETQYF
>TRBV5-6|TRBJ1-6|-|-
TGTGCCAGCAGCCATATCGAGCGGGGAAGGTCACCCCTCCACTTT
CASSHIERGRSPLHF